This T cell receptor (beta chain) derives from a study of T cell responses to AZD1222 COVID-19 vaccine. Study-wide points: Donors were mostly white British, more females; clonal diversity possibly underestimated. Breadth and depth of Spike-specific TCRs rose after two AZD1222 doses.

About this clone: Its specificity is not known.

The CDR3 extends over 17 amino acids. V dropped 5 bases and J dropped 6 bases, with 26 bases sitting between them. Germline CDR1 and CDR2: SEHNR and FQNEAQ (reference sequence). Assay used: immunoSEQ multiplex PCR; TCRdb lists only in-frame clones, some missing. The sample lists fewer than 120,000 clones; around 90% were seen once. The specimen was peripheral blood, collected 28 days after the second AZD1222 dose. The clonotype was recovered from an adult who received the AZD1222 COVID-19 vaccine. The chain links TRBV7-9 to TRBJ2-7; D tentatively fits TRBD1 or TRBD2 (6 bases each). The CDR3 DNA reads as TGTGCCAGCAGCAGGGGGGCCCTTGGCAGCCCCCGGGGCGAGCAGTACTTC. As protein: CASSRGALGSPRGEQYF.